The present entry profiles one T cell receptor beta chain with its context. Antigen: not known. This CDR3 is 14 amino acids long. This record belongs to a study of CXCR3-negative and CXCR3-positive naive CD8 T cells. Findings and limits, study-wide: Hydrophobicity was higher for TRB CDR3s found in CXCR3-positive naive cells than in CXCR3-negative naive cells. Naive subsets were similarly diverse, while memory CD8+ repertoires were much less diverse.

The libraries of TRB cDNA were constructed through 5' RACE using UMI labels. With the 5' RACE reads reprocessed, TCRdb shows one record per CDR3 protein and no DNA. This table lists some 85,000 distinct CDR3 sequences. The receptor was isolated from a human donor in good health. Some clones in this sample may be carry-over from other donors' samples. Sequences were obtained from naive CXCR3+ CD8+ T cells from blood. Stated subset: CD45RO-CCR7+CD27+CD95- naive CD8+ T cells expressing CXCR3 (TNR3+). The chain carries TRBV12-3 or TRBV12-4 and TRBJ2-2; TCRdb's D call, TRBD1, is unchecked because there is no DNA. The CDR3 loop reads CASRGTDFTGELFF.